A single sample gave rise to the 9 T cell receptor beta chains below, sequenced in a study of blood T cell repertoires in COVID-19. Profiling relied on immunoSEQ multiplex PCR, and the TCRdb table lists in-frame clones only, not all of them. The data show under 300,000 clones, 86% seen once. The source material was peripheral blood. These receptors came from a young woman with COVID-19, enrolled during active disease.

The V and J genes are TRBV11-2 and TRBJ2-1, with 8 bases that match TRBD2. Germline CDR1 reads SGHAT; CDR2 reads FQNNGV. J lost 12 bases, V lost 6 bases, and 22 bases had no gene match. CDR3 length equals 17 residues. CDR3 in DNA: TGTGCCAGCAGTTTCCTTACGGCTAGCGGGTACGTCCCTGGGCAGTTCTTC. Translating it yields CASSFLTASGYVPGQFF.

This chain joins TRBV6-5 and TRBJ1-1; TRBD1 might be the D (5 bases). The CDR3 extends over 15 amino acids. Per the germline V gene, CDR1 is MNHEY and CDR2 is SVGAGI. Trimming left V 0 bases short and J 1 base short, with 9 bases between. CDR3 sequence: CASSYSGLQNTEAFF. The CDR3 DNA follows: TGTGCCAGCAGTTACTCGGGACTTCAGAACACTGAAGCTTTCTTT.

Regarding this clone: Other DNA sequences in the sample encode the same CDR3. The chain couples TRBV12-3 or TRBV12-4 to TRBJ1-2, with 9 bases that match TRBD1. The V segment lost 4 bases and the J segment 5 bases; nucleotides outside the gene matches: 2. The CDR3 loop spans 13 amino acids. The CDR3 reads CASSSTGGYGYTF. The CDR3 DNA reads as TGTGCCAGCAGTTCGACAGGGGGATATGGCTACACCTTC.

V and J are TRBV5-1 and TRBJ2-1, with 7 bases aligning to TRBD1. This CDR3 is built from 14 residues. Germline CDR1 is SGHRS and CDR2 is YFSETQ. The V gene end was trimmed by 0 bases and the J gene end by 4 bases; junction bases not matched to a gene: 1. CDR3 DNA: TGCGCCAGCAGCTTGGAGGGGGCATACAATGAGCAGTTCTTC. Protein: CASSLEGAYNEQFF. Together with reference TRBV5-1 and TRBJ2-1, the CDR3 gives the full variable domain: KAGVTQTPRYLIKTRGQQVTLSCSPISGHRSVSWYQQTPGQGLQFLFEYFSETQRNKGNFPGRFSGRQFSNSRSEMNVSTLELGDSALYLCASSLEGAYNEQFFGPGTRLTVL.

Turning to this clone: Within the sample, other DNA sequences also encode this same CDR3. The DNA of the CDR3 is TGTGCCAGCAGTCAGGGCTATGGCTACACCTTC. Translation gives CASSQGYGYTF. The chain carries TRBV6-5 and TRBJ1-2; possibly TRBD1 for D (5 bases). With 5 bases removed from V and 4 bases from J, the gap between germline ends came to 5 bases. This CDR3 has 11 residues. Germline values: CDR1 MNHEY, CDR2 SVGAGI.

The J gene is TRBJ2-5, the V gene TRBV29-1; 7 positions match TRBD2. The trim removed 7 bases at V and 5 bases at J, leaving 10 bases unmatched. Germline V gene data show CDR1 as SQVTM and CDR2 as ANQGSEA. The CDR3 consists of 13 residues. Here the CDR3 reads CSAEVRGGETQYF. CDR3 nucleotides: TGCAGCGCCGAAGTTAGGGGAGGGGAGACCCAGTACTTC.

CDR3 residues: CASSYSTGTPGEPQHF. Written as DNA, the CDR3 is TGTGCCAGCAGCTATTCCACCGGGACTCCGGGAGAGCCCCAGCATTTT. The chain employs TRBV11-2 and TRBJ1-5, with D maybe TRBD1 (5 bases). This CDR3 comprises 16 residues. The germline V and J ends were trimmed by 4 bases and 8 bases, with 21 bases remaining between them. Germline CDR1 is SGHAT and CDR2 is FQNNGV.

The chain carries TRBV7-2 and TRBJ2-7; 14 bases are a match to TRBD2. J gave up 5 bases and V 4 bases, and 4 bases lay outside the gene matches. Germline lookup yields CDR1 SGHTA and CDR2 FQGNSA. The CDR3 sequence is 15 residues long. DNA for the CDR3: TGTGCCAGCAGCTCTTGGACTAGCGGGGGGAACGAGCAGTACTTC. Translating it yields CASSSWTSGGNEQYF.

Written as DNA, the CDR3 is TGTGCCAGTAGTATAGATGGGCTAACCTCTAGCACAGATACGCAGTATTTT. Protein sequence: CASSIDGLTSSTDTQYF. The chain joins TRBV19 to TRBJ2-3; D not resolved. The germline CDR1 and CDR2 sequences are LNHDA and SQIVND (reference sequence). The CDR3 has 17 residues. With 0 bases removed from V and 0 bases from J, the gap between germline ends came to 13 bases.